The entry below gives a single TCR beta chain sequence along with its context. Seattle's enrolled individuals joined amid active infection and were then monitored longitudinally. This sample stems from a study of blood T cell repertoires in COVID-19. On the study more broadly: Samples came from the United States, Italy and Spain, spanning acute and convalescent COVID-19. T cells, B-cell-depleted T cells, or PBMCs supplied cDNA or gDNA.

Original processing methods: Reference gene primer amplification in the assay estimated nucleated cell counts. TCRdb's copy holds only in-frame clones and misses some; the assay was immunoSEQ multiplex PCR. Clonal size and the V and J genes are those of that table, whereas D and trimming came from the DNA. This table has approximately 320,000 clones, roughly 91% appearing once. This CDR3 comprises 13 residues. The V segment lost 10 bases and the J segment 2 bases; nucleotides outside the gene matches: 4. The sample taken for sequencing was peripheral blood. This sequence was found in a woman in her thirties with COVID-19, enrolled during active disease. The chain links TRBV12-3 or TRBV12-4 to TRBJ2-3, with 9 bases that match TRBD1. The CDR3 protein is CANRDRVTDTQYF. The CDR3 DNA sequence: TGTGCCAACCGGGACAGGGTCACAGATACGCAGTATTTT.